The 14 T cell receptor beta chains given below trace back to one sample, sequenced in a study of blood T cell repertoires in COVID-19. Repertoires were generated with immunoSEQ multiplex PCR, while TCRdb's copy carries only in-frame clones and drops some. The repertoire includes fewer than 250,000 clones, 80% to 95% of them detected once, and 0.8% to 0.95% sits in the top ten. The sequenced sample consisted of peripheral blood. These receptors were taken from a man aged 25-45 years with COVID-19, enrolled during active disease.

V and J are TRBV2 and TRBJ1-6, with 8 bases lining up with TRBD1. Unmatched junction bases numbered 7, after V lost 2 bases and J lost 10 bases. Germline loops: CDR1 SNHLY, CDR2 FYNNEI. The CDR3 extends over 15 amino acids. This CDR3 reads CASSESTGGGSPLHF. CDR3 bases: TGTGCCAGCAGTGAATCCACAGGGGGTGGGTCACCCCTCCACTTT.

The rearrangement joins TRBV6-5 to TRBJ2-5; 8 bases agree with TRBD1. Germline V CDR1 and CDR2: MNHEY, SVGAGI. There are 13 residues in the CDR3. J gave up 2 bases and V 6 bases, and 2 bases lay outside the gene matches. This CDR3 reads CASRGTGQETQYF. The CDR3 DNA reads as TGTGCCAGCAGAGGGACAGGTCAAGAGACCCAGTACTTC.

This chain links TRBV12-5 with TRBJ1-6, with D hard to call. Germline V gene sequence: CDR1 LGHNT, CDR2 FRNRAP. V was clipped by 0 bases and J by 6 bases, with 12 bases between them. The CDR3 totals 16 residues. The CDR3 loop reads CASGLVVGRSNSPLHF. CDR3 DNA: TGTGCTAGTGGTTTGGTTGTGGGGAGGAGTAATTCACCCCTCCACTTT.

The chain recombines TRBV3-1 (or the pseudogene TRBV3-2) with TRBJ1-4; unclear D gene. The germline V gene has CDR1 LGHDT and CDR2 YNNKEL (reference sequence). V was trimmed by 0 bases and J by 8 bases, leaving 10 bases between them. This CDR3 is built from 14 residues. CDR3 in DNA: TGTGCCAGCAGCCAAGAGGGAGGTGGGGAAAAACTGTTTTTT. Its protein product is CASSQEGGGEKLFF.

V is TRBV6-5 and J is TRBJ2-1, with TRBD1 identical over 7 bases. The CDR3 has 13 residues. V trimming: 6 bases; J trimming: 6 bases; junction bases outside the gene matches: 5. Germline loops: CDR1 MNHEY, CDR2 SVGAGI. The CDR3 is CASRTQGINEQFF. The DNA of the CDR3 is TGTGCCAGCAGAACACAGGGGATCAATGAGCAGTTCTTC.

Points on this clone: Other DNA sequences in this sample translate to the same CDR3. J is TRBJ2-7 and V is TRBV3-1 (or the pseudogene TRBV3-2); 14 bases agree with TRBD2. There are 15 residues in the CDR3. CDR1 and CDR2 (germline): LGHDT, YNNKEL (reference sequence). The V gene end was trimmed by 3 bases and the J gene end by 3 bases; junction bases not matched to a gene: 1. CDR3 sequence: CASSQGLAGVYEQYF. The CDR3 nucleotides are TGTGCCAGCAGCCAGGGACTAGCGGGGGTCTACGAGCAGTACTTC.

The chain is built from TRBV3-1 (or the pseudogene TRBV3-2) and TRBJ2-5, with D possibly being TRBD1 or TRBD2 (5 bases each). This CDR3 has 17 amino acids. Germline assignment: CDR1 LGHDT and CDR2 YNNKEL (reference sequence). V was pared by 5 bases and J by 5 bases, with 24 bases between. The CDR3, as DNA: TGTGCCAGCAGCAAAGGGGTCGGGGTTATGGATTTGGAGACCCAGTACTTC. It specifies CASSKGVGVMDLETQYF.

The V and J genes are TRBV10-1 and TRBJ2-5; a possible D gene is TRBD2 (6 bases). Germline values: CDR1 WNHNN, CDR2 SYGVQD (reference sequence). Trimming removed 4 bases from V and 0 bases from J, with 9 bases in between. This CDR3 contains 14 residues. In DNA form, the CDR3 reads TGCGCCAGCAGTGGGGACTCAAACCAAGAGACCCAGTACTTC. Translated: CASSGDSNQETQYF.

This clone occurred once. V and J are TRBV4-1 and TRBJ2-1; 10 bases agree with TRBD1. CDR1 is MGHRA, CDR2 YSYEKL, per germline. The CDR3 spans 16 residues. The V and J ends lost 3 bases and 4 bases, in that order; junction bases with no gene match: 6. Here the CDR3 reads CASSQNPGQGYNEQFF. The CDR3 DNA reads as TGCGCCAGCAGCCAGAACCCGGGACAGGGGTACAATGAGCAGTTCTTC.

The CDR3, as DNA: TGTGCCAGCAGCTTAGCCACACAGGGGGCTCAAGAGACCCAGTACTTC. Residues: CASSLATQGAQETQYF. The rearrangement uses TRBV7-7 and TRBJ2-5, with 9 bases lining up with TRBD1. V shed 0 bases and J 2 bases; nucleotides not matched to a gene: 4. The CDR3 has 16 residues. Germline V gene sequence: CDR1 SSHAT, CDR2 FNYEAQ (reference sequence).

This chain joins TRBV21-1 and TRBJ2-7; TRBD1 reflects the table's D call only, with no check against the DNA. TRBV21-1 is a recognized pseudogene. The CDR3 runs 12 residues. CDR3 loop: CASSSRHYEQYF. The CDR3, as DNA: TGTGCCAGCAGCAGCAGGCACTACGAGCAGTACTTC.

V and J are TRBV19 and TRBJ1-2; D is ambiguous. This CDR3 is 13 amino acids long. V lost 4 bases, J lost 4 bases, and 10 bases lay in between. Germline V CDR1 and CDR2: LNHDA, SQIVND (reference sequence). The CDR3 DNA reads TGTGCCAGTAGTACCCGGGGATCCTATGGCTACACCTTC. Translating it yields CASSTRGSYGYTF.

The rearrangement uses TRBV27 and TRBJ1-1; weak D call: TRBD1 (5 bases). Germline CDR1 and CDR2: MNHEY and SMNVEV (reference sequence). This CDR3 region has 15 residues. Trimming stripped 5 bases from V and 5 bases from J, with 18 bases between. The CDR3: CASSPTGSGGTEAFF. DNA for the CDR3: TGTGCCAGCAGTCCAACCGGATCCGGGGGAACTGAAGCTTTCTTT.

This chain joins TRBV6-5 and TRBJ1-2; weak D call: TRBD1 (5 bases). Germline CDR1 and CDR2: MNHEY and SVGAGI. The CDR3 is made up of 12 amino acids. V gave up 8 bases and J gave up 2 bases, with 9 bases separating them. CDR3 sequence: CASLSGNYGYTF. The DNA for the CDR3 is TGTGCCAGCCTTTCAGGGAACTATGGCTACACCTTC.